This TCR beta chain derives from a study of radiotherapy plus CTLA-4 blockade in lung cancer. Study at large: Objective responses occurred in around 18% of patients; 25% to 40% had disease control. Findings and limits, study-wide: Radiotherapy with ipilimumab was followed by blood expansion of tumor-derived clones.

Data came from immunoSEQ multiplex PCR; TCRdb stores just in-frame clones and leaves some out. The sample holds about 60,000 clones; 70% to 80% are singletons and the top ten take around 2.8%. This clone was seen more than once but under ten times. What it recognizes is unknown. The CDR3 runs to 15 residues. V gave up 4 bases and J gave up 0 bases, with 10 bases separating them. In germline, CDR1 is SNHLY, CDR2 FYNNEI. Treatment of patients with chemo-refractory metastatic non-small-cell lung cancer consisted of focal radiation plus CTLA-4 blockade with ipilimumab. The TCR comes from a human donor with non-small cell lung cancer who had a complete response to radiotherapy plus ipilimumab. This chain joins TRBV2 and TRBJ1-3; TRBD1 might be the D (5 bases). The sequencing here drew on peripheral blood, taken from a patient treated with radiotherapy plus ipilimumab. CDR3 in amino acids: CASSVDRYSGNTIYF. For the CDR3, the DNA is TGTGCCAGCAGTGTCGACAGATACTCTGGAAACACCATATATTTT.